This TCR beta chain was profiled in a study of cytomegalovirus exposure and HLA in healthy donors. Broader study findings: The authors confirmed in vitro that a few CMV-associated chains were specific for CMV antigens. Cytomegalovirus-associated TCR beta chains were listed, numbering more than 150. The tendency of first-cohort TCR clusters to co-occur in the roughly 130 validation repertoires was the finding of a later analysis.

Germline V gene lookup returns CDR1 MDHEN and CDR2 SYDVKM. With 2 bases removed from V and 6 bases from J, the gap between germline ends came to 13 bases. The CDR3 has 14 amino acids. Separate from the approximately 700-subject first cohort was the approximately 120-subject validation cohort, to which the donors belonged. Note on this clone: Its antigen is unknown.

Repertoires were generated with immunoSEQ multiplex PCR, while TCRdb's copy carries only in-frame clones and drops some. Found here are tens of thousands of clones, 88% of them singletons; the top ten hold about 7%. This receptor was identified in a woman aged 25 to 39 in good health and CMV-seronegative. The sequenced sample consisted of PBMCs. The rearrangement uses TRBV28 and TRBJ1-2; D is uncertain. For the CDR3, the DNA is TGTGCCAGCAGTTTAAACCGGGAAGAGGATGGCTACACCTTC. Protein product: CASSLNREEDGYTF.